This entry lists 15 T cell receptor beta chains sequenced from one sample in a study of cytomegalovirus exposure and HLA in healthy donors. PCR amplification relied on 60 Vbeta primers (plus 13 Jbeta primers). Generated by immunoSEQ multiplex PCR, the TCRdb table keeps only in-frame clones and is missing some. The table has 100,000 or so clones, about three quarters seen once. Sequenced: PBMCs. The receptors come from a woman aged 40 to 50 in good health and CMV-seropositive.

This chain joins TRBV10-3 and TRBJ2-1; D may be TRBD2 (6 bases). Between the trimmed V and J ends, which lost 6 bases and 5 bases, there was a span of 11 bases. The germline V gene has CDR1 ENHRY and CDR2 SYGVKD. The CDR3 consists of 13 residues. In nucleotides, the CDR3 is TGTGCCATCAGCGAGACTAGTGACAATGAGCAGTTCTTC. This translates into CAISETSDNEQFF.

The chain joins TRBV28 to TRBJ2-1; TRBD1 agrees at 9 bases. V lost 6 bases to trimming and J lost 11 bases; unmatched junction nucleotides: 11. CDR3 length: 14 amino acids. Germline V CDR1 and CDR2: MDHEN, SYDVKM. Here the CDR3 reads CASSQLRDRVQQFF. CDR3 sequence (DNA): TGTGCCAGCAGCCAACTCCGGGACAGGGTACAGCAGTTCTTC.

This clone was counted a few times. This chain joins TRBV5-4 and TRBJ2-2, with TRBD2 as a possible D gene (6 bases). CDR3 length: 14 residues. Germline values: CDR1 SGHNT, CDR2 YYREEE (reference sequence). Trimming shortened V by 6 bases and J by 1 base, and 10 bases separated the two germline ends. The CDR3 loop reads CASNREWNTGELFF. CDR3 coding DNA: TGTGCCAGCAACCGGGAGTGGAACACCGGGGAGCTGTTTTTT.

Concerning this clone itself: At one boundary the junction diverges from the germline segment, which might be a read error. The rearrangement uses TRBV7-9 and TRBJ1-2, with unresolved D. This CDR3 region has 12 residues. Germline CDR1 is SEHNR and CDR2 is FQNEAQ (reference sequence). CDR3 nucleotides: TGTTCCAGCAGCTACGAGTCCTATGGCTACACCTTC. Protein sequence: CSSSYESYGYTF.

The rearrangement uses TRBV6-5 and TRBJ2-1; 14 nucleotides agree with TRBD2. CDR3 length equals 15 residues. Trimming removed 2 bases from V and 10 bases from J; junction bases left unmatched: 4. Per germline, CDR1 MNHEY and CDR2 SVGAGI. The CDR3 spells CASSYGGLAGEEQFF. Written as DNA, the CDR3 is TGTGCCAGCAGTTACGGGGGACTAGCGGGAGAAGAGCAGTTCTTC.

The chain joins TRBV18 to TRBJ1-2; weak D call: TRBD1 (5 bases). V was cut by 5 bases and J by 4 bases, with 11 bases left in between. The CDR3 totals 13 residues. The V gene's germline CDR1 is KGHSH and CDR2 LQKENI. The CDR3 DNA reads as TGTGCCAGCTCAAGAGACAGTACCTATGGCTACACCTTC. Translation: CASSRDSTYGYTF.

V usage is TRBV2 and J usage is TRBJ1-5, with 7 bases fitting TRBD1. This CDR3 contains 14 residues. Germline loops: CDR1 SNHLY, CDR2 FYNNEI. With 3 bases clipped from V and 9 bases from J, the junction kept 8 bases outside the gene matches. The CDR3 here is CASSDRQGGLPQHF. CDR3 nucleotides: TGTGCCAGCAGTGACCGACAGGGCGGGTTGCCCCAGCATTTT.

The CDR3 protein is CASSLSGGSADTQYF. The CDR3 coding sequence is TGTGCCAGCAGCTTATCCGGGGGGAGTGCAGATACGCAGTATTTT. This chain links TRBV7-9 with TRBJ2-3; 7 bases match TRBD2. After removal of 2 bases from V and 4 bases from J, the junction contained 6 bases not matched to a gene. The CDR3 is made up of 15 amino acids. Germline loops: CDR1 SEHNR, CDR2 FQNEAQ (reference sequence). Together with reference TRBV7-9 and TRBJ2-3, the CDR3 gives the full variable domain: DTGVSQNPRHKITKRGQNVTFRCDPISEHNRLYWYRQTLGQGPEFLTYFQNEAQLEKSRLLSDRFSAERPKGSFSTLEIQRTEQGDSAMYLCASSLSGGSADTQYFGPGTRLTVL.

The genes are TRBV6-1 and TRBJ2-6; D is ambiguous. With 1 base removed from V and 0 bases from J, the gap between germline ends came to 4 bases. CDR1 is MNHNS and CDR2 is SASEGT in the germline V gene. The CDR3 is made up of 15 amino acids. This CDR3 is CASSEVLSGANVLTF. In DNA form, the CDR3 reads TGTGCCAGCAGTGAAGTCCTCTCTGGGGCCAACGTCCTGACTTTC.

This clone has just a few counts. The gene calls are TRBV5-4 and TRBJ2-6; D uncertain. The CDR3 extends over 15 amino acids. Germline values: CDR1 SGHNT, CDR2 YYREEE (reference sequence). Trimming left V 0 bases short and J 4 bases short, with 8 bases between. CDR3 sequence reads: CASSLALSGANVLTF. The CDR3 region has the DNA TGTGCCAGCAGCTTGGCCTTGTCCGGGGCCAACGTCCTGACTTTC.

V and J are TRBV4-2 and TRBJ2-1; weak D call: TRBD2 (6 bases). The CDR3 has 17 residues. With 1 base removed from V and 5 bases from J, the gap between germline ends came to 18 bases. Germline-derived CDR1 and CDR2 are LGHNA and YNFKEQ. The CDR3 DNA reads TGTGCCAGCAGCCAAGGGGTAAAACTAGCACTAAACAATGAGCAGTTCTTC. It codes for CASSQGVKLALNNEQFF.

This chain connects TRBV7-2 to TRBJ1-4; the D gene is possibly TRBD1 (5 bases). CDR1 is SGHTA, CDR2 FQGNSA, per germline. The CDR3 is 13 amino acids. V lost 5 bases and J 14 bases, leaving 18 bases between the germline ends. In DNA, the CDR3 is TGTGCCAGCAGCCAAACCCTTGGGGGGACGCTGTTTTTT. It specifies CASSQTLGGTLFF.

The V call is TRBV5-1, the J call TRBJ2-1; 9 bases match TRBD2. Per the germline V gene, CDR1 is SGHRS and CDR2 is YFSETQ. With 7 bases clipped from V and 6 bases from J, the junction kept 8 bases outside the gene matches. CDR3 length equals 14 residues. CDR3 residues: CASSSAGGFNEQFF. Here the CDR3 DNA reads TGCGCCAGCTCTTCGGCGGGAGGGTTCAATGAGCAGTTCTTC. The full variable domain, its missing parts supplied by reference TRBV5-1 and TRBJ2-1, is KAGVTQTPRYLIKTRGQQVTLSCSPISGHRSVSWYQQTPGQGLQFLFEYFSETQRNKGNFPGRFSGRQFSNSRSEMNVSTLELGDSALYLCASSSAGGFNEQFFGPGTRLTVL.

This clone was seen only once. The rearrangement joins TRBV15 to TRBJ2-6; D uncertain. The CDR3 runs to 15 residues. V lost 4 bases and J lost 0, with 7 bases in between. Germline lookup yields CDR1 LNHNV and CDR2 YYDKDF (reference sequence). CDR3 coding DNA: TGTGCCACCAGCACGGGTTTCTCTGGGGCCAACGTCCTGACTTTC. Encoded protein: CATSTGFSGANVLTF.

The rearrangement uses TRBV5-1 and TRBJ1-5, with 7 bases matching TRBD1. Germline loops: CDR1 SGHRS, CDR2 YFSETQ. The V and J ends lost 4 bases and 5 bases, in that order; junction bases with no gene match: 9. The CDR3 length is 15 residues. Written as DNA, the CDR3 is TGCGCCAGCAGCCCTACAGGGGAACCGGATCAGCCCCAGCATTTT. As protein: CASSPTGEPDQPQHF.